The 30 T cell receptor beta chains in this list originate from one sample, sequenced in a study of immune heterogeneity within non-small cell lung tumors. Template came from bulk tumor genomic DNA, at about 650 ng per sample. Multiple biopsies spaced far apart were taken from each primary tumor during surgery. The patients were newly diagnosed with non-small cell lung cancer, had not been treated, and had curative surgery. It was a multiplex PCR that amplified TCR beta CDR3, with 32 V and 13 J primers. From the multiplex PCR reads, TCRdb called clonotypes with MiXCR, one entry per CDR3 protein. The data show some 10,000 distinct CDR3 sequences, 25% to 30% seen once. The sequenced sample was lung tumor tissue. The receptors shown here come from a man over 45 with non-small cell lung cancer.

This clonotype was counted ten times or more. V gene TRBV9 combines with J gene TRBJ2-7; TRBD1 matches at 8 bases. The V gene end was trimmed by 3 bases and the J gene end by 2 bases; junction bases not matched to a gene: 7. This CDR3 spans 15 amino acids. CDR1 and CDR2 from the germline V gene are SGDLS and YYNGEE. CDR3 region: CASSASAGQAYEQYF. CDR3 sequence (DNA): TGTGCCAGCAGCGCCTCCGCGGGACAGGCCTACGAGCAGTACTTC.

This clonotype was seen only a few times. The V and J genes are TRBV11-2 and TRBJ2-3; D call uncertain. Trimming left V 0 bases short and J 10 bases short, with 11 bases between. Per germline, CDR1 SGHAT and CDR2 FQNNGV. This CDR3 region has 13 residues. Written as DNA, the CDR3 is TGTGCCAGCAGCTTAGATCAGGCGATGGCGCAGTATTTT. It translates to CASSLDQAMAQYF.

In this sample, this clonotype is medium-sized. The chain joins TRBV30 to TRBJ1-2; D gene ambiguous. The V and J ends lost 0 bases and 1 base respectively, with 15 bases between them. Germline V gene lookup returns CDR1 GTSNPN and CDR2 SVGIG (reference sequence). The CDR3 consists of 16 residues. For the CDR3, the DNA is TGTGCCTGGAGTGTATGGGCAGCAGGAATTAACTATGGCTACACCTTC. Translating gives CAWSVWAAGINYGYTF.

The V call is TRBV5-6, the J call TRBJ2-5; 7 nucleotides line up with TRBD2. Trimming at V came to 0 bases and at J to 4 bases, leaving 0 bases not matched to a gene. Germline CDR1 SGHDT, CDR2 YYEEEE. There are 13 residues in the CDR3. CDR3 amino acids: CASSLAGGETQYF. In nucleotides, the CDR3 is TGTGCCAGCAGCTTGGCGGGGGGAGAGACCCAGTACTTC.

Comment on this clonotype: Relative to the germline gene, one junction end is altered; a read error may explain this. J is TRBJ1-4 and V is TRBV5-6; no clear D gene. The CDR3 loop spans 16 amino acids. CDR1 and CDR2 from the germline V gene are SGHDT and YYEEEE. The CDR3 DNA reads TGTGCCAGCAGCTTGCGGAAGGAGGGTATTTTTGAAAAACTGCTTTTT. It yields the protein CASSLRKEGIFEKLLF.

This sequence joins TRBV5-4 and TRBJ2-7; no firm D call. V was clipped by 2 bases and J by 4 bases, with 13 bases between them. The CDR3 is 14 amino acids. CDR1 is SGHNT and CDR2 is YYREEE in the germline V gene (reference sequence). CDR3 loop: CASSLTLGRYEQYF. CDR3 sequence (DNA): TGTGCCAGCAGCTTAACCTTAGGTCGGTACGAGCAGTACTTC. Based on the CDR3 plus reference TRBV5-4 and TRBJ2-7, the full variable domain is ETGVTQSPTHLIKTRGQQVTLRCSSQSGHNTVSWYQQALGQGPQFIFQYYREEENGRGNFPPRFSGLQFPNYSSELNVNALELDDSALYLCASSLTLGRYEQYFGPGTRLTVT.

This clonotype was counted between two and nine times. V usage is TRBV6-1 and J usage is TRBJ2-2; 10 nucleotides agree with TRBD2. The CDR3 extends over 16 amino acids. V shed 5 bases and J 4 bases; nucleotides not matched to a gene: 7. Germline CDR1 and CDR2: MNHNS and SASEGT. This CDR3 is CASSRGLAETTGELFF. The CDR3 DNA reads TGTGCCAGCAGTCGAGGACTAGCGGAAACCACCGGGGAGCTGTTTTTT.

This clonotype was seen just once. A much larger clone differs from this one at a single base, so this may be a read error. J is TRBJ1-1 and V is TRBV11-2; no firm D call. Germline lookup yields CDR1 SGHAT and CDR2 FQNNGV. The CDR3 length is 14 residues. The CDR3 reads CASSFFGMNTEALF. In DNA, the CDR3 is TGTGCCAGCAGCTTTTTCGGGATGAACACTGAAGCTTTGTTT.

Concerning this clonotype: A much larger clone differs by one base, so this may be a read error. The chain employs TRBV27 and TRBJ1-6; 9 bases are shared with TRBD1. CDR3 length: 15 amino acids. The germline V gene has CDR1 MNHEY and CDR2 SMNVEV (reference sequence). The DNA of the CDR3 is TGTGCCAGCAGCGAACAGGGGGCAAATAATTCACCCCTCCAATTT. Translated: CASSEQGANNSPLQF.

The sample holds many counts of this clonotype. The rearrangement links TRBV20-1 to TRBJ1-5; TRBD1 matches 7 bases. The CDR3 is made up of 15 amino acids. Per germline, CDR1 DFQATT and CDR2 SNEGSKA (reference sequence). The V and J ends lost 0 bases and 4 bases, in that order; junction bases with no gene match: 6. The CDR3 is CSARETGQRNQPQHF. The CDR3 nucleotides read TGCAGTGCTAGAGAAACGGGACAGAGGAATCAGCCCCAGCATTTT.

Turning to this clonotype: A much bigger clone sits one base away, suggesting this may be a read error. The genes are TRBV19 and TRBJ2-7, with 13 bases that match TRBD2. Germline V gene data show CDR1 as LNHDA and CDR2 as SQIVND (reference sequence). The CDR3 is made up of 15 amino acids. The CDR3 region is CPSSITSGGAYEQYF. The DNA of the CDR3 is TGTCCCAGTAGTATAACTAGCGGGGGGGCCTACGAGCAGTACTTC.

The V call is TRBV3-1, the J call TRBJ1-2, with 7 bases lining up with TRBD1. Trimming cost V 1 base and J 0 bases; bases outside gene matches: 8. This CDR3 has 17 amino acids. The germline V gene has CDR1 LGHDT and CDR2 YNNKEL (reference sequence). The CDR3 DNA reads TGTGCCAGCAGCCAAGCCTTTAAGACAGGGCCTAACTATGGCTACACCTTC. Its translation is CASSQAFKTGPNYGYTF.

As to this clonotype: The junction does not match germline at one end; this may be a read error. This chain connects TRBV6-5 to TRBJ1-6, with D uncertain. Germline V gene lookup returns CDR1 MNHEY and CDR2 SVGAGI. The CDR3 is made up of 16 amino acids. CDR3 sequence: CASSFSTLGNNTPHHF. In DNA, the CDR3 is TGTGCCAGCAGTTTCTCGACTTTGGGAAACAATACCCCCCACCACTTT.

Comments on this clonotype: Given a much more abundant clone one base away, this may be a read error. The gene calls are TRBV7-2 and TRBJ2-1, with 9 bases aligning to TRBD2. The germline gives CDR1 SGHTA, CDR2 FQGNSA. CDR3 length: 15 residues. V dropped 3 bases and J dropped 6; count of bases not matched to a gene: 6. The CDR3 nucleotides read TGTGCCAGCAGCTTCCTAGCGGGACCGGGCAATGAGCAGTTCTTC. It yields the protein CASSFLAGPGNEQFF.

This clonotype is deemed large. The V call is TRBV20-1, the J call TRBJ1-3; D gene uncertain. This CDR3 is built from 14 residues. Germline values: CDR1 DFQATT, CDR2 SNEGSKA (reference sequence). V was trimmed by 5 bases and J by 0 bases, leaving 11 bases between them. For the CDR3, the DNA is TGCAGTGCTGAGACACCTTTCTCTGGAAACACCATATATTTT. Protein sequence: CSAETPFSGNTIYF.

This clonotype is categorized as medium-sized. The chain uses TRBV24-1 and TRBJ2-7; perhaps D is TRBD1 or TRBD2 (5 bases each). V lost 3 bases and J 0 bases, leaving 5 bases between the germline ends. Germline V gene data show CDR1 as KGHDR and CDR2 as SFDVKD. The CDR3 spans 13 residues. Written as DNA, the CDR3 is TGTGCCACCAGTGATGGGGGCTCCTACGAGCAGTACTTC. It translates to CATSDGGSYEQYF.

Worth noting for this clonotype: A clone one base away is much larger, so this may be a read error. This chain joins TRBV5-1 and TRBJ2-7; D gene ambiguous. Trimming left V 4 bases short and J 3 bases short, with 11 bases between. The germline V gene has CDR1 SGHRS and CDR2 YFSETQ. This CDR3 is 13 amino acids long. CDR3 loop: CASSPLDRYEQYF. The CDR3 DNA reads as TGCGCCAGCAGCCCCCTGGACCGCTACGAGCAGTACTTC.

This clonotype was detected many times. J is TRBJ2-7 and V is TRBV20-1; TRBD2 matches 9 bases. Germline loops: CDR1 DFQATT, CDR2 SNEGSKA (reference sequence). Unmatched junction bases numbered 14, after V lost 3 bases and J lost 2 bases. The CDR3 runs to 17 residues. As DNA, the CDR3 is TGCAGTGCTAGGGGACAACTATTAGCGGGGGCGACCTACGAGCAGTACTTC. Protein: CSARGQLLAGATYEQYF.

This clonotype is categorized as medium-sized (0.01 to 0.1%). The rearrangement uses TRBV11-2 and TRBJ2-7, with D possibly matching TRBD2 (6 bases). The germline V gene encodes CDR1 SGHAT and CDR2 FQNNGV. There are 15 residues in the CDR3. The germline V and J ends were trimmed by 0 bases and 5 bases, with 14 bases remaining between them. CDR3 sequence (DNA): TGTGCCAGCAGCTTAGATCGGGCGGGGAGGAACGAGCAGTACTTC. Protein: CASSLDRAGRNEQYF.

The rearrangement joins TRBV9 to TRBJ1-3; no reliable D call. Trimming pared 4 bases from V and 0 bases from J, leaving 14 bases between. CDR3 length: 16 residues. Germline V gives CDR1 SGDLS, CDR2 YYNGEE. The CDR3 coding sequence is TGTGCCAGCAGCACGGGCCTAAGTACCTCTGGAAACACCATATATTTT. Translation gives CASSTGLSTSGNTIYF.

The table lists this clonotype with many counts. The chain recombines TRBV30 with TRBJ2-1; D gene ambiguous. V was pared by 3 bases and J by 7 bases, with 10 bases between. The length of the CDR3 is 12 residues. Germline V gene lookup returns CDR1 GTSNPN and CDR2 SVGIG (reference sequence). The CDR3 nucleotides read TGTGCCTGGAGGGGCCCGAGGAATGAGCAGTTCTTC. It yields the protein CAWRGPRNEQFF.

This clonotype was seen only a few times. The CDR3 sequence is CASSVDSFGDSPLHF. In DNA, the CDR3 is TGTGCCAGCAGCGTAGACTCGTTCGGGGATTCACCCCTCCACTTT. This chain links TRBV9 with TRBJ1-6; D gene ambiguous. CDR1 SGDLS and CDR2 YYNGEE come from the germline V gene. V was pared by 0 bases and J by 8 bases, with 12 bases between. The length of the CDR3 is 15 residues.

The rearrangement uses TRBV27 and TRBJ2-5; D may correspond to TRBD1 or TRBD2 (6 bases each). V shed 5 bases and J shed 4 bases, with 14 bases lying between them. Per the germline V gene, CDR1 is MNHEY and CDR2 is SMNVEV (reference sequence). The CDR3 runs 14 residues. CDR3 loop: CASSVMGGRETQYF. In DNA form, the CDR3 reads TGTGCCAGCAGTGTCATGGGGGGCCGAGAGACCCAGTACTTC.

This clonotype was picked up a small number of times. V gene TRBV9 combines with J gene TRBJ2-3; a weak D match, TRBD2 (5 bases). This CDR3 contains 16 residues. Germline assignment: CDR1 SGDLS and CDR2 YYNGEE. Trimming removed 2 bases from V and 1 base from J, with 14 bases in between. The CDR3 loop is CASSVDTGFRTDTQYF. The CDR3 DNA is TGTGCCAGCAGCGTGGATACGGGATTTCGCACAGATACGCAGTATTTT. The full variable domain, its missing parts supplied by reference TRBV9 and TRBJ2-3, is DSGVTQTPKHLITATGQRVTLRCSPRSGDLSVYWYQQSLDQGLQFLIQYYNGEERAKGNILERFSAQQFPDLHSELNLSSLELGDSALYFCASSVDTGFRTDTQYFGPGTRLTVL.

This clonotype was seen ten or more times. Here the CDR3 DNA reads TGTGCCAGCAGGGGGACAGATTCTGGAAACACCATATATTTT. Translated, it gives CASRGTDSGNTIYF. This chain uses TRBV3-1 with TRBJ1-3, with 7 bases that match TRBD1. The germline CDR1 and CDR2 sequences are LGHDT and YNNKEL (reference sequence). Germline trimming cut 6 bases from V and 1 base from J; bases unmatched to any gene: 3. The CDR3 covers 14 residues.

In this sample, this clonotype turned up many times. The chain uses TRBV6-1 and TRBJ2-1; TRBD1 is a possible D gene (6 bases). Trimming took off 0 bases at V and 0 bases at J, with 6 bases between the two ends. This CDR3 spans 15 amino acids. CDR1 is MNHNS, CDR2 SASEGT, per germline. The CDR3 DNA sequence: TGTGCCAGCAGTGAAGCAGGGGGCTCCTACAATGAGCAGTTCTTC. Translated, it gives CASSEAGGSYNEQFF.

Points on this clonotype: A read error may explain this, as a much larger clone is one base away. This rearrangement joins TRBV6-1 to TRBJ2-7; 11 nucleotides agree with TRBD1. Trimming at V came to 6 bases and at J to 3 bases, leaving 7 bases not matched to a gene. Germline V gives CDR1 MNHNS, CDR2 SASEGT. This CDR3 region has 15 residues. CDR3 residues: CASRPGTGGVYEQYF. As DNA, the CDR3 is TGTGCCAGCAGGCCCGGGACAGGGGGGGTCTACGAGCAGTACTTC.

Of note for this clonotype: This could be a read error, since a much larger clone is one nucleotide away. The gene calls are TRBV15 and TRBJ1-2; D not certain. Germline V gene data show CDR1 as LNHNV and CDR2 as YYDKDF (reference sequence). This CDR3 has 14 residues. Here the CDR3 DNA reads TGTGCCTCCAGCAGAGATCGGGTCAACTATGGCTACACCTTC. This sequence encodes CASSRDRVNYGYTF.

This clonotype occurred once. The V and J genes are TRBV28 and TRBJ2-7, with 10 bases matching TRBD2. The CDR3 sequence is 15 residues long. V lost 3 bases, J lost 8 bases, and 10 bases stayed unmatched. The germline gives CDR1 MDHEN, CDR2 SYDVKM. CDR3 coding DNA: TGTGCCAGCAGTTTCCCAGCGGGAGGGACCTATCAGCAGTACTTC. It encodes CASSFPAGGTYQQYF.

Concerning this clonotype: A single base separates this from a much larger clone, so it may be a read error. The rearrangement links TRBV6-1 to TRBJ2-7; maybe TRBD1 (6 bases). The CDR3 sequence is 12 residues long. Germline lookup yields CDR1 MNHNS and CDR2 SASEGT. The CDR3 region has the DNA TGCGCCAGAAGTGGTCAGGGGCGCGAGCAGTACTTC. Its translation is CARSGQGREQYF.